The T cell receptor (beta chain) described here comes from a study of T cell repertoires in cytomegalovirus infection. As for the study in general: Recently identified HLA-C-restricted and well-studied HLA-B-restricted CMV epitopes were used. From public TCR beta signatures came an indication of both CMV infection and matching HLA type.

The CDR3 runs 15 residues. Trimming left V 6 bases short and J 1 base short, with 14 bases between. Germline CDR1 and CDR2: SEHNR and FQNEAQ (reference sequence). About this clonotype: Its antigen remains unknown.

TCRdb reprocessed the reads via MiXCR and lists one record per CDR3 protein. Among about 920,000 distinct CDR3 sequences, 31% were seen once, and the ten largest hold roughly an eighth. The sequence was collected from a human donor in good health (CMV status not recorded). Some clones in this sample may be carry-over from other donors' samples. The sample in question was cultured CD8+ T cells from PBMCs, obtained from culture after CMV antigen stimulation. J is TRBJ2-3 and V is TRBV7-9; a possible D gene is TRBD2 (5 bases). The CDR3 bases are TGTGCCAGCAGGCCCCCCGGTAGCGGCACAGATACGCAGTATTTT. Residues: CASRPPGSGTDTQYF.